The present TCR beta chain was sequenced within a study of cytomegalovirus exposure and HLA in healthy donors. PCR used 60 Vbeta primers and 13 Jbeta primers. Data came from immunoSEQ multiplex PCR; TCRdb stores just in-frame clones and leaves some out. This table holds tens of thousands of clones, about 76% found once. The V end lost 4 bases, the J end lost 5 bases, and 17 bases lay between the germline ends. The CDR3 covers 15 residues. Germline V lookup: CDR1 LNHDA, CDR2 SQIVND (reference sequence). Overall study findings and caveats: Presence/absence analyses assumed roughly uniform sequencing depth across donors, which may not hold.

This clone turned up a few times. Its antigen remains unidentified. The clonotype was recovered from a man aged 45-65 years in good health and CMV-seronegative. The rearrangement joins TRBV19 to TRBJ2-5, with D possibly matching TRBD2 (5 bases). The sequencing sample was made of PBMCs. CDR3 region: CASSTFTRDRETQYF. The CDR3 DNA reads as TGTGCCAGTAGTACGTTTACCCGGGATAGGGAGACCCAGTACTTC. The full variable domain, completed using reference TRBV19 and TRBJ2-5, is DGGITQSPKYLFRKEGQNVTLSCEQNLNHDAMYWYRQDPGQGLRLIYYSQIVNDFQKGDIAEGYSVSREKKESFPLTVTSAQKNPTAFYLCASSTFTRDRETQYFGPGTRLLVL.